This T cell receptor (beta chain) was documented in a study of beta chain features in type 1 diabetes. This clone was detected a few times. The antigen is not known. The isolated RNA, all of it, was reverse transcribed, so expressed TCRB transcripts were what got sequenced. About 3.6 million reads on average were seen across naive, central memory and regulatory T cell samples. Clones were sequenced by immunoSEQ multiplex PCR, and TCRdb holds only the in-frame ones, with some missing. The data contain a few hundred thousand clones, roughly 12% of them singletons. Broader study findings: Naive, central memory and Treg TCRB repertoires appeared more alike in patients than in healthy donors. Shorter TCRB CDR3s, moderately but significantly so, were found in Type 1 diabetes patients in all four CD4+ subsets. cDNA-based sequencing might over-represent cells highly expressing TCR.

The V and J ends lost 3 bases and 7 bases respectively, with 7 bases between them. The CDR3 consists of 12 residues. CDR1 is SGHDT and CDR2 is YYEEEE in the germline V gene. This chain connects TRBV5-6 to TRBJ2-2; D ambiguous. Source material: naive CD4+ T cells from blood. The source is a woman under 30 with type 1 diabetes. The CDR3 DNA is TGTGCCAGCAGCTCGGTAGTCGGGGAGCTGTTTTTT. It is translated as CASSSVVGELFF.